These 29 T cell receptor beta chains were sequenced from one sample in a study of radiation and T cells in renal cell carcinoma. Assay: immunoSEQ multiplex PCR; the TCRdb copy retains only in-frame clones and omits some. The sample consists of approximately 140,000 clones, around four fifths of them appearing once. Described time point: baseline pretreatment blood. The treatment is: 15 Gy SBRT to primary tumor, nephrectomy 4 weeks later. Sequencing was performed on blood, taken from a patient whose treatment included radiotherapy and nephrectomy. The receptors originated from a woman in her forties or fifties with renal cell carcinoma.

The gene calls are TRBV29-1 and TRBJ1-1; unclear D gene. CDR1 and CDR2 from the germline V gene are SQVTM and ANQGSEA. The CDR3 runs 10 residues. The V end lost 6 bases, the J end lost 6 bases, and 8 bases lay between the germline ends. The CDR3 bases are TGCAGCGTAGGGATCGCTGAAGCTTTCTTT. Translating gives CSVGIAEAFF. Looking up the rest from reference TRBV29-1 and TRBJ1-1 gives the full variable domain: SAVISQKPSRDICQRGTSLTIQCQVDSQVTMMFWYRQQPGQSLTLIATANQGSEATYESGFVIDKFPISRPNLTFSTLTVSNMSPEDSSIYLCSVGIAEAFFGQGTRLTVV.

This sequence joins TRBV9 and TRBJ1-5, with D possibly matching TRBD1 (6 bases). The CDR3 has 16 amino acids. Trimming stripped 4 bases from V and 6 bases from J, with 20 bases between. Looked up from germline, CDR1 is SGDLS and CDR2 is YYNGEE. DNA for the CDR3: TGTGCCAGCAGCTCCGGGGACATCGATCGGGGTCAGCCCCAGCATTTT. Translating gives CASSSGDIDRGQPQHF.

This clone was detected only a few times. V gene TRBV6-1 combines with J gene TRBJ1-3, with D hard to call. The germline gives CDR1 MNHNS, CDR2 SASEGT. The CDR3 covers 12 residues. V lost 7 bases to trimming and J lost 12 bases, with 16 bases between them. The CDR3 sequence is CASTLRTSFIYF. The CDR3, as DNA: TGTGCCAGCACCCTAAGAACGTCCTTCATATATTTT.

The V and J genes are TRBV28 and TRBJ1-1; weak D call: TRBD1 (5 bases). Germline V gives CDR1 MDHEN, CDR2 SYDVKM. The V end was cut by 7 bases, the J end by 4 bases, with 16 bases between. This CDR3 comprises 14 residues. For the CDR3, the DNA is TGTGCCAGCATAAAGGGAGGGGATGGCACTGAAGCTTTCTTT. Protein product: CASIKGGDGTEAFF.

This chain connects TRBV27 to TRBJ2-7; 11 bases are shared with TRBD1. The CDR3 is made up of 13 amino acids. After removal of 3 bases from V and 6 bases from J, the junction contained 1 base not matched to a gene. Per germline, CDR1 MNHEY and CDR2 SMNVEV (reference sequence). The CDR3 reads CASSFGTGGEQYF. The CDR3 DNA is TGTGCCAGCAGTTTTGGGACAGGGGGCGAGCAGTACTTC.

J is TRBJ1-2 and V is TRBV29-1, with a weak D call TRBD1 (6 bases). Germline loops: CDR1 SQVTM, CDR2 ANQGSEA. This CDR3 spans 16 amino acids. V dropped 6 bases and J dropped 8 bases, with 28 bases sitting between them. Written as DNA, the CDR3 is TGCAGCGTCGATCATCCCGTGGCAGGAGTCGGACAGGGCTACACCTTC. Translation gives CSVDHPVAGVGQGYTF.

The sample holds a few counts of this clone. The CDR3 loop is CASSSLQGANQPQHF. Written as DNA, the CDR3 is TGTGCCAGCAGCTCCCTACAGGGGGCCAATCAGCCCCAGCATTTT. This sequence joins TRBV7-9 and TRBJ1-5, with 9 nucleotides matching TRBD1. Trimming cost V 4 bases and J 3 bases; bases outside gene matches: 4. Germline lookup yields CDR1 SEHNR and CDR2 FQNEAQ (reference sequence). The CDR3 consists of 15 residues. Complete variable domain (other parts from reference TRBV7-9 and TRBJ1-5): DTGVSQNPRHKITKRGQNVTFRCDPISEHNRLYWYRQTLGQGPEFLTYFQNEAQLEKSRLLSDRFSAERPKGSFSTLEIQRTEQGDSAMYLCASSSLQGANQPQHFGDGTRLSIL.

The chain combines TRBV5-1 with TRBJ1-3; D remains unclear. CDR1 is SGHRS, CDR2 YFSETQ, per germline. This CDR3 contains 13 residues. V was shortened by 7 bases and J by 8 bases, with 16 bases between the two germline ends. In nucleotides, the CDR3 is TGCGCCAGCCGGGAGGGTTCTGAGGACACCATATATTTT. Translation: CASREGSEDTIYF.

V and J are TRBV11-1 and TRBJ2-7; TRBD2 matches at 11 bases. V gave up 6 bases and J gave up 4 bases; unmatched junction bases: 11. The length of the CDR3 is 16 residues. Germline-derived CDR1 and CDR2 are SGHAT and FQDESV (reference sequence). CDR3 coding DNA: TGTGCCAGCAGTCCTCACTTCACTAGCGGGGGATACGAGCAGTACTTC. Amino acid sequence: CASSPHFTSGGYEQYF.

The V gene is TRBV7-6, the J gene TRBJ2-5, with a weak D call TRBD2 (6 bases). V was clipped by 5 bases and J by 4 bases, with 20 bases between them. The CDR3 contains 16 residues. Germline CDR1 and CDR2: SGHVS and FNYEAQ. CDR3 amino acids: CASSPPVAEDLETQYF. The CDR3 DNA follows: TGTGCCAGCAGCCCTCCAGTAGCGGAGGACCTAGAGACCCAGTACTTC.

The chain joins TRBV18 to TRBJ1-4, with D hard to call. Trimming removed 1 base from V and 3 bases from J, with 9 bases in between. The CDR3 has 15 residues. Germline values: CDR1 KGHSH, CDR2 LQKENI. CDR3 nucleotides: TGTGCCAGCTCACCACGAGAGGCGGCTAATGAAAAACTGTTTTTT. This gives the protein CASSPREAANEKLFF.

Only a few counts were recorded for this clone. The chain employs TRBV2 and TRBJ1-5; 10 bases align to TRBD1. Losses at the gene ends were 10 bases for V and 6 bases for J; bases not matched to a gene: 6. Germline values: CDR1 SNHLY, CDR2 FYNNEI. There are 13 residues in the CDR3. In DNA, the CDR3 is TGTGCCACAGCCGGGACAGGGGTTCAGCCCCAGCATTTT. Amino acids: CATAGTGVQPQHF.

This chain uses TRBV7-2 with TRBJ2-7; 9 nucleotides line up with TRBD1. The CDR3 is 15 residues long. With 5 bases clipped from V and 7 bases from J, the junction kept 12 bases outside the gene matches. From germline, CDR1 is SGHTA and CDR2 FQGNSA. The CDR3 protein is CASSTTGGGYGEQYF. In DNA, the CDR3 is TGTGCCAGCAGCACAACAGGGGGCGGATATGGGGAGCAGTACTTC.

The rearrangement joins TRBV4-3 to TRBJ1-1, with D maybe TRBD1 (6 bases). Germline values: CDR1 LGHNA, CDR2 YSLEER. The CDR3 is made up of 14 amino acids. V was shortened by 2 bases and J by 5 bases, with 12 bases between the two germline ends. CDR3 nucleotides: TGCGCCAGCAGCCAAATCCGGGGGGCGACTGAAGCTTTCTTT. This sequence encodes CASSQIRGATEAFF.

This sequence joins TRBV9 and TRBJ2-5; weak D call: TRBD2 (5 bases). Germline values: CDR1 SGDLS, CDR2 YYNGEE. V was cut by 0 bases and J by 3 bases, with 21 bases left in between. The CDR3 totals 18 residues. The CDR3 region has the DNA TGTGCCAGCAGCGTAGTGGGGTCGGGATGGGGTCGCGAAGAGACCCAGTACTTC. This codes for CASSVVGSGWGREETQYF.

The chain recombines TRBV5-8 with TRBJ1-5; D is perhaps TRBD1 (5 bases). This CDR3 is built from 14 residues. The V end was cut by 4 bases, the J end by 8 bases, with 16 bases between. CDR1 SGHTS and CDR2 YDEGEE come from the germline V gene. CDR3 protein: CASSLRTRREPQHF. The DNA for the CDR3 is TGTGCCAGCAGCCTTCGGACACGAAGAGAGCCCCAGCATTTT.

The chain's CDR3 is CASSFIRGRENSNQPQHF. The CDR3 coding sequence is TGTGCCAGCAGTTTTATCAGGGGTAGGGAGAATAGCAATCAGCCCCAGCATTTT. The chain combines TRBV28 with TRBJ1-5, with a tentative D call TRBD1 (6 bases). This CDR3 is built from 18 residues. Germline loops: CDR1 MDHEN, CDR2 SYDVKM. V gave up 3 bases and J gave up 0 bases, with 18 bases separating them.

The rearrangement joins TRBV5-4 to TRBJ2-4; possibly TRBD2 for D (6 bases). The germline V gene encodes CDR1 SGHNT and CDR2 YYREEE (reference sequence). This CDR3 has 16 residues. Trimming pared 0 bases from V and 0 bases from J, leaving 10 bases between. CDR3 sequence reads: CASSLEAGLAKNIQYF. CDR3 nucleotide sequence: TGTGCCAGCAGCTTGGAGGCGGGGCTAGCCAAAAACATTCAGTACTTC.

This chain uses TRBV7-9 with TRBJ1-2; D gene ambiguous. The CDR3 is 13 amino acids. Per germline, CDR1 SEHNR and CDR2 FQNEAQ (reference sequence). V lost 2 bases and J lost 3, with 7 bases in between. The CDR3 here is CASSLTPDYGYTF. The CDR3 DNA is TGTGCCAGCAGCTTAACGCCAGACTATGGCTACACCTTC.

The chain combines TRBV30 with TRBJ2-5; D unresolved. The CDR3 runs to 15 residues. The germline V gene encodes CDR1 GTSNPN and CDR2 SVGIG (reference sequence). Trimming left V 0 bases short and J 4 bases short, with 15 bases between. The CDR3: CAWSVIGPRRETQYF. For the CDR3, the DNA is TGTGCCTGGAGTGTAATCGGACCAAGGAGAGAGACCCAGTACTTC. The full variable domain, with the rest looked up from reference TRBV30 and TRBJ2-5, is SQTIHQWPATLVQPVGSPLSLECTVEGTSNPNLYWYRQAAGRGLQLLFYSVGIGQISSEVPQNLSASRPQDRQFILSSKKLLLSDSGFYLCAWSVIGPRRETQYFGPGTRLLVL.

J is TRBJ1-3 and V is TRBV19; possibly TRBD1 for D (5 bases). V lost 3 bases, J lost 2 bases, and 8 bases lay in between. The CDR3 extends over 14 amino acids. Germline V gives CDR1 LNHDA, CDR2 SQIVND (reference sequence). This CDR3 is CASSMGVTGNTIYF. DNA of the CDR3: TGTGCCAGTAGTATGGGGGTAACTGGAAACACCATATATTTT.

This chain uses TRBV7-2 with TRBJ1-1; 8 bases fit TRBD1. CDR3 length: 14 amino acids. Germline V gene lookup returns CDR1 SGHTA and CDR2 FQGNSA. Trimming removed 6 bases from V and 6 bases from J; junction bases left unmatched: 9. Written as DNA, the CDR3 is TGTGCCAGCAGTCCGGACAGGGTCCCCCCTGAAGCTTTCTTT. This gives the protein CASSPDRVPPEAFF.

This chain uses TRBV5-6 with TRBJ2-1; D not certain. The germline V and J ends were trimmed by 1 base and 9 bases, with 5 bases remaining between them. Germline CDR1 is SGHDT and CDR2 is YYEEEE. CDR3 size: 11 residues. Here the CDR3 reads CASSLSVEQFF. The DNA of the CDR3 is TGTGCCAGCAGCTTGTCGGTTGAGCAGTTCTTC.

This chain connects TRBV28 to TRBJ1-3; 7 bases map to TRBD2. TRBJ2-2 explains the end of the DNA better; the J call may be wrong. The germline V gene has CDR1 MDHEN and CDR2 SYDVKM. This CDR3 is 16 amino acids long. CDR3 nucleotides: TGTGCCAGCAGTTTAGCGACTAGCTCGAACACCGGGGAGCTGTTTTTT. Translated, it gives CASSLATSSNTGELFF.

The chain is built from TRBV19 and TRBJ1-6; 10 bases agree with TRBD1. The CDR3 length is 14 residues. With 5 bases clipped from V and 10 bases from J, the junction kept 5 bases outside the gene matches. Germline V CDR1 and CDR2: LNHDA, SQIVND (reference sequence). The CDR3 reads CASSVTGGKSPLHF. The CDR3 bases are TGTGCCAGTAGTGTGACAGGGGGCAAATCACCCCTCCACTTT.

The chain combines TRBV6-5 with TRBJ1-2, with unresolved D. This CDR3 spans 12 amino acids. CDR1 MNHEY and CDR2 SVGAGI come from the germline V gene. V lost 5 bases to trimming and J lost 4 bases, with 8 bases between them. CDR3 in DNA: TGTGCCAGCAGTGAAGCTGTCTATGGCTACACCTTC. Protein product: CASSEAVYGYTF.

The chain carries TRBV6-5 and TRBJ1-5; no reliable D call. The length of the CDR3 is 15 residues. Germline V gene lookup returns CDR1 MNHEY and CDR2 SVGAGI. The V and J ends lost 0 bases and 1 base respectively, with 7 bases between them. The DNA for the CDR3 is TGTGCCAGCAGTTACTCGACACCCAGCAATCAGCCCCAGCATTTT. Protein: CASSYSTPSNQPQHF.

The chain carries TRBV4-3 and TRBJ1-1; maybe TRBD1 (5 bases). Trimming removed 1 base from V and 1 base from J, with 10 bases in between. Germline V gives CDR1 LGHNA, CDR2 YSLEER. CDR3 length: 15 amino acids. CDR3 residues: CASSQALGGNTEAFF. In nucleotides, the CDR3 is TGCGCCAGCAGCCAAGCCCTTGGGGGGAACACTGAAGCTTTCTTT.

This clone was picked up one time. The chain couples TRBV4-3 to TRBJ1-4, with 7 bases that match TRBD1. V shed 0 bases and J 7 bases; nucleotides not matched to a gene: 8. This CDR3 has 16 amino acids. Germline CDR1 LGHNA, CDR2 YSLEER. CDR3: CASSQDPRGNGEKLFF. The CDR3 DNA is TGCGCCAGCAGCCAAGATCCCAGGGGGAATGGTGAAAAACTGTTTTTT.